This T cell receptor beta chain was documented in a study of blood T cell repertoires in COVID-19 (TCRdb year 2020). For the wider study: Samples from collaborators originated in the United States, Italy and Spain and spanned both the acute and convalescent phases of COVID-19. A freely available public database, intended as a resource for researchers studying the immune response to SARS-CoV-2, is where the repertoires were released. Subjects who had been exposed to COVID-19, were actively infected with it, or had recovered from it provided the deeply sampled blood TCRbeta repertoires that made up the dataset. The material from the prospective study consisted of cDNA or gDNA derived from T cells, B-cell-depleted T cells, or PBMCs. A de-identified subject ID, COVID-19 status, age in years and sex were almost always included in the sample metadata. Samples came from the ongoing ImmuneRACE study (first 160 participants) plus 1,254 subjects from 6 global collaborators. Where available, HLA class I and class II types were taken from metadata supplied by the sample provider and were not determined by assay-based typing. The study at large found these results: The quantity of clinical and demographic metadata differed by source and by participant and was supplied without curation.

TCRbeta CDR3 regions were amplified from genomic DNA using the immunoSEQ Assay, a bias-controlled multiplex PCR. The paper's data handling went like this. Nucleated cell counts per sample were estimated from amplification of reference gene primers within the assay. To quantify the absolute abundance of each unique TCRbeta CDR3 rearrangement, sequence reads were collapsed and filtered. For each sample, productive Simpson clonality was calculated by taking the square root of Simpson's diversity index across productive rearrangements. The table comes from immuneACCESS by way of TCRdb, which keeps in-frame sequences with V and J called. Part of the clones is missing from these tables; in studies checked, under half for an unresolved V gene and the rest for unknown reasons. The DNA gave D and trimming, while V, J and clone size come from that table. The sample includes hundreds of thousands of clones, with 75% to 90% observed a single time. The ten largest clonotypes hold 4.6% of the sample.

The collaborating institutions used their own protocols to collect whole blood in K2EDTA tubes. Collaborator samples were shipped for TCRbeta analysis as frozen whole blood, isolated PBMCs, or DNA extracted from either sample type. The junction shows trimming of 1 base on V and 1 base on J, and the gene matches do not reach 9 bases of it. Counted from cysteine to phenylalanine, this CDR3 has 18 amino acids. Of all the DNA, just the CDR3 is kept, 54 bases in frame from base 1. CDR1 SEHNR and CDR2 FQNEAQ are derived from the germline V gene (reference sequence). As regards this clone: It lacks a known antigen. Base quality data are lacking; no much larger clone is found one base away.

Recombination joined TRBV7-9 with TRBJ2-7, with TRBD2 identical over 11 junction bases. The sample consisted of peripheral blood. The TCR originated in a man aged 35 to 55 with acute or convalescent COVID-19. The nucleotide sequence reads TGTGCCAGCAGCTTAGTTTCGACCGGGACTAGCGGATCCTACGAGCAGTACTTC. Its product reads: CASSLVSTGTSGSYEQYF.